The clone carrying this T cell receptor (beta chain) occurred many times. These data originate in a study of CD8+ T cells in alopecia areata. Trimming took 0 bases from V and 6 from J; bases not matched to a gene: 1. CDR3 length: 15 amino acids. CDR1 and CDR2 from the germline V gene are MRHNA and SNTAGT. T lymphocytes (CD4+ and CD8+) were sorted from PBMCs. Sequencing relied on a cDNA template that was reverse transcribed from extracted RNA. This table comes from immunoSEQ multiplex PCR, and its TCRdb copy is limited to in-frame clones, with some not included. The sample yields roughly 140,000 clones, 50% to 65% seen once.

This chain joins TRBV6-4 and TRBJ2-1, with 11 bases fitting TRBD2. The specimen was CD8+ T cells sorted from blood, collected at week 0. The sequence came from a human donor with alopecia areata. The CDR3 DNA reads TGTGCCAGCAGTGACTCTAGCGGGGGGGCCAATGAGCAGTTCTTC. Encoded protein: CASSDSSGGANEQFF.